One and the same sample provided the 4 T cell receptor beta chains below, sequenced in a study of regulatory T cells in long-lasting Graves disease. Libraries of TCR beta came from iRepertoire HTBI primers plus Arm-PCR of CDR3 regions. TCRdb re-analysed the multiplex PCR reads in MiXCR, keeping a single row per CDR3 protein. The sample has roughly 560,000 distinct CDR3 sequences; roughly a sixth are singletons. Time point of the sample: newly diagnosed GD, antithyroid drugs for less than 3 months. Researchers made the TCR library from RNA that was extracted from PBMCs. This same sample was also part of a study on T cells in Graves' hyperthyroidism and ophthalmopathy.

The sequences come from peripheral blood mononuclear cells (PBMCs), collected at new diagnosis, from a patient treated with antithyroid drugs. The receptors derive from a woman aged 40 to 65 with Graves disease.

This clonotype was picked up many times. Here the CDR3 reads CANLLGEKLFF. DNA for the CDR3: TGTGCCAACCTACTTGGAGAAAAACTGTTTTTT. The chain has TRBV2 and TRBJ1-4; the D is unclear. From germline, CDR1 is SNHLY and CDR2 FYNNEI. The CDR3 has 11 amino acids. V gave up 10 bases and J gave up 8 bases, with 11 bases separating them.

The rearrangement uses TRBV2 and TRBJ1-1; D perhaps matches TRBD1 (5 bases). This CDR3 comprises 14 residues. V lost 4 bases and J 5 bases, leaving 14 bases between the germline ends. Germline lookup yields CDR1 SNHLY and CDR2 FYNNEI. The CDR3 reads CASSVSGKGTEAFF. CDR3 coding DNA: TGTGCCAGCAGTGTTTCAGGGAAGGGAACTGAAGCTTTCTTT.

This clonotype has only a few counts. The chain carries TRBV10-3 and TRBJ2-6; D not resolved. Germline V gene lookup returns CDR1 ENHRY and CDR2 SYGVKD. Trimming removed 2 bases from V and 0 bases from J, with 11 bases in between. This CDR3 is built from 17 residues. The CDR3 sequence: CAISERRMSSGANVLTF. CDR3 DNA: TGTGCCATCAGTGAGCGACGGATGAGCTCTGGGGCCAACGTCCTGACTTTC.

The table lists this clonotype with many counts. J is TRBJ1-6 and V is TRBV3-1; D is unresolved. Between the trimmed V and J ends, which lost 2 bases and 3 bases, there was a span of 8 bases. This CDR3 region has 15 residues. Germline V CDR1 and CDR2: LGHDT, YNNKEL (reference sequence). CDR3 loop: CASSQSPSYNSPLHF. DNA for the CDR3: TGTGCCAGCAGCCAATCGCCGAGCTATAATTCACCCCTCCACTTT.